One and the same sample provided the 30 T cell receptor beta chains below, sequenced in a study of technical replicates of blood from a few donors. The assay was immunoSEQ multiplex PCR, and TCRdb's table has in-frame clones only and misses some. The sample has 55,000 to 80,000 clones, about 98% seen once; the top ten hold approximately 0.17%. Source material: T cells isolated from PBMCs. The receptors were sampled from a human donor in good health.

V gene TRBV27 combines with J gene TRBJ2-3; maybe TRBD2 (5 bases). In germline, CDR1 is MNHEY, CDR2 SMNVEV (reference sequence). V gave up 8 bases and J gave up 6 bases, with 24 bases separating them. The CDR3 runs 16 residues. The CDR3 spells CASSGRGNETQDTQYF. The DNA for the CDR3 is TGTGCCAGCTCCGGACGGGGAAACGAGACACAGGATACGCAGTATTTT.

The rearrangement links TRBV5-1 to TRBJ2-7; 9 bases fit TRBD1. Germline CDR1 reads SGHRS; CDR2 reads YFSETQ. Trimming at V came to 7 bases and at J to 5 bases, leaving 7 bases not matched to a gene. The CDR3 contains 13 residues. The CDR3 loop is CASSRDRVNEQYF. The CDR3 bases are TGCGCCAGCTCCCGGGACAGGGTCAACGAGCAGTACTTC. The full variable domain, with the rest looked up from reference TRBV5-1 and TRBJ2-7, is KAGVTQTPRYLIKTRGQQVTLSCSPISGHRSVSWYQQTPGQGLQFLFEYFSETQRNKGNFPGRFSGRQFSNSRSEMNVSTLELGDSALYLCASSRDRVNEQYFGPGTRLTVT.

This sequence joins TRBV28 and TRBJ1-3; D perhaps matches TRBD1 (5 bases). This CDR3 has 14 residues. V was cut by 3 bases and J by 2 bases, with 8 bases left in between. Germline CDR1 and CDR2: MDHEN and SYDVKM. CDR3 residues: CASSLPGPGNTIYF. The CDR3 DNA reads TGTGCCAGCAGTTTGCCAGGGCCTGGAAACACCATATATTTT.

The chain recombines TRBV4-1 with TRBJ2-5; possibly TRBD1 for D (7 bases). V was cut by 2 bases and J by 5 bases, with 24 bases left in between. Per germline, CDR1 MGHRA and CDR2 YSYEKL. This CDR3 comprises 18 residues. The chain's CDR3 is CASSQFPGEQGGSETQYF. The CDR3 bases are TGCGCCAGCAGCCAATTCCCAGGGGAGCAGGGGGGTAGTGAGACCCAGTACTTC.

CDR3 bases: TGTGCCAGCAGCGACTTTCGGGAGCAGTACTTC. It codes for CASSDFREQYF. The V gene is TRBV5-6, the J gene TRBJ2-7; D is unclear. Per the germline V gene, CDR1 is SGHDT and CDR2 is YYEEEE. The CDR3 covers 11 residues. V gave up 4 bases and J gave up 7 bases, with 9 bases separating them.

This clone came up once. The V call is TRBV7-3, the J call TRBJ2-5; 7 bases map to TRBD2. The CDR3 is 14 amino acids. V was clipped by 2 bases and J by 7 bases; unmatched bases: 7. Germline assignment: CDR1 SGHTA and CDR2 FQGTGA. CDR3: CASSLGEGWGTQYF. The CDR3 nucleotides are TGTGCCAGCAGCTTAGGGGAGGGATGGGGGACCCAGTACTTC.

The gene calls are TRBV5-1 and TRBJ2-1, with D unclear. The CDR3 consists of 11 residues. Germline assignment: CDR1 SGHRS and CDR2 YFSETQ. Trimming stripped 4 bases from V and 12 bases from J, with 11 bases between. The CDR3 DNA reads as TGCGCCAGCAGCACTGACGGGTCGCAGTTCTTC. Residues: CASSTDGSQFF.

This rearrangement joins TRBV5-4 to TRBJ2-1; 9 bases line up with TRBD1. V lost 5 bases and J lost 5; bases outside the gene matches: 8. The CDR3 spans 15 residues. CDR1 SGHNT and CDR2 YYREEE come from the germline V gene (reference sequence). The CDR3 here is CASSPRDRADNEQFF. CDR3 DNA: TGTGCCAGCAGTCCTCGGGACAGGGCTGACAATGAGCAGTTCTTC. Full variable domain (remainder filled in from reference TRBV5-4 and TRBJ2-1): ETGVTQSPTHLIKTRGQQVTLRCSSQSGHNTVSWYQQALGQGPQFIFQYYREEENGRGNFPPRFSGLQFPNYSSELNVNALELDDSALYLCASSPRDRADNEQFFGPGTRLTVL.

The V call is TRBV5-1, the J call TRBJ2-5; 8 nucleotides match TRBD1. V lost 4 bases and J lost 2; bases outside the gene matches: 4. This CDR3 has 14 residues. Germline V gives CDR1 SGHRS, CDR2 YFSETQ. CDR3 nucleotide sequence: TGCGCCAGCAGCACGGGGGACAGGCAAGAGACCCAGTACTTC. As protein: CASSTGDRQETQYF.

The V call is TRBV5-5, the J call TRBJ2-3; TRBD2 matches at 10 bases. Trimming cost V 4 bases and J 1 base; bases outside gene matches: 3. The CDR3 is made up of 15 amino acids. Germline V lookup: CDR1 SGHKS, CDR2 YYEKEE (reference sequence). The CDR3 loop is CASSPGTSGTDTQYF. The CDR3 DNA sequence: TGTGCCAGCAGCCCGGGGACTAGCGGCACAGATACGCAGTATTTT.

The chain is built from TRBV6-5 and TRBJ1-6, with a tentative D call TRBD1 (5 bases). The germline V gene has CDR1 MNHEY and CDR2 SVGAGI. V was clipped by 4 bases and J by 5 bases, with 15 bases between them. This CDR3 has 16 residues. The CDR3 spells CASSSGPGADNSPLHF. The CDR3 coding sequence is TGTGCCAGCAGTTCCGGACCTGGGGCGGATAATTCACCCCTCCACTTT.

CDR3 residues: CASSVAPQADTQYF. In nucleotides, the CDR3 is TGTGCCAGCAGCGTAGCCCCCCAGGCAGATACGCAGTATTTT. The chain recombines TRBV9 with TRBJ2-3; D not certain. CDR1 SGDLS and CDR2 YYNGEE come from the germline V gene. V was trimmed by 0 bases and J by 4 bases, leaving 9 bases between them. The length of the CDR3 is 14 residues.

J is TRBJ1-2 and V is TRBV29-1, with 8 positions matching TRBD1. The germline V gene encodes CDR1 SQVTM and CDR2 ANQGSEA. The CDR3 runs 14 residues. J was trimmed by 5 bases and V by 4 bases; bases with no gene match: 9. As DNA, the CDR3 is TGCAGCGTTGGGACAGGGATGGAAGGGTATGGCTACACCTTC. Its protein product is CSVGTGMEGYGYTF. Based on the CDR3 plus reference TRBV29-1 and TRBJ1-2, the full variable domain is SAVISQKPSRDICQRGTSLTIQCQVDSQVTMMFWYRQQPGQSLTLIATANQGSEATYESGFVIDKFPISRPNLTFSTLTVSNMSPEDSSIYLCSVGTGMEGYGYTFGSGTRLTVV.

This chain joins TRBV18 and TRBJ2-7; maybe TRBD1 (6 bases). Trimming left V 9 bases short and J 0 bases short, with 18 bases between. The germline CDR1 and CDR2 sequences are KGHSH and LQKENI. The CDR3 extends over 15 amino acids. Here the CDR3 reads CARFRDNRSSYEQYF. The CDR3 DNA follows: TGTGCCAGGTTCCGGGACAATCGTTCCTCCTACGAGCAGTACTTC.

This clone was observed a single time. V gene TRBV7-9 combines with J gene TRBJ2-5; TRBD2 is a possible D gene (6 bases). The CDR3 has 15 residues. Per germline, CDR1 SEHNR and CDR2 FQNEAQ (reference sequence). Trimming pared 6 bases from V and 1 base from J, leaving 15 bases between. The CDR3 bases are TGTGCCAGCAGGCATGAGCCGGGACTCCAAGAGACCCAGTACTTC. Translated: CASRHEPGLQETQYF.

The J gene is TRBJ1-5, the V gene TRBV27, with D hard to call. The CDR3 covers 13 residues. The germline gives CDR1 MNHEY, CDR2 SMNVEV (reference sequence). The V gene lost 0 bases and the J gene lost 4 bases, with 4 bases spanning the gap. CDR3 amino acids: CASSLSTNQPQHF. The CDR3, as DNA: TGTGCCAGCAGTTTATCAACAAATCAGCCCCAGCATTTT.

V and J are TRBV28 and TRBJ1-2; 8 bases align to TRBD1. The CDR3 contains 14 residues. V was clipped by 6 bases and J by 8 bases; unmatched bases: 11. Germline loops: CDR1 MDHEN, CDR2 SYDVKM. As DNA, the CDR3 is TGTGCCAGCAGACCCGACACCCCAGGGGGCGGCTACACCTTC. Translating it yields CASRPDTPGGGYTF.

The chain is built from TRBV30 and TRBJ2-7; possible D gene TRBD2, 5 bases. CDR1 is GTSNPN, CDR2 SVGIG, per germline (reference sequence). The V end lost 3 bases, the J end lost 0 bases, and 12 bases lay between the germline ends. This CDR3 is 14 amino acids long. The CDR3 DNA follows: TGTGCCTGGAGGAGCGGATACTTCTCCTACGAGCAGTACTTC. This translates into CAWRSGYFSYEQYF.

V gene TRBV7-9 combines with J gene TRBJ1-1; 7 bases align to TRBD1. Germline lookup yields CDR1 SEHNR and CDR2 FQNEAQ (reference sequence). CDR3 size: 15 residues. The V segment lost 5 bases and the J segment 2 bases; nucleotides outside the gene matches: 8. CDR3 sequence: CASSPTTGFNTEAFF. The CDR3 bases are TGTGCCAGCAGCCCCACGACAGGGTTTAACACTGAAGCTTTCTTT.

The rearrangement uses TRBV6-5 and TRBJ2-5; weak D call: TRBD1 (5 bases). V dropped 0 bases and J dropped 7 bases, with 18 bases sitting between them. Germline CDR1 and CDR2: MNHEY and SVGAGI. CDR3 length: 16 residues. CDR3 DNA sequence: TGTGCCAGCAGTTACTCTTCCTCAGGGATCAGCTGGACCCAGTACTTC. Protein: CASSYSSSGISWTQYF.

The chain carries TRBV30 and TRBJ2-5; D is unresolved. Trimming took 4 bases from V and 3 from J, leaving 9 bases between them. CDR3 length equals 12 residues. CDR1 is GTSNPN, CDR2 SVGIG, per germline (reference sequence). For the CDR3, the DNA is TGTGCCTGGAAAGTAGCCAAAGAGACCCAGTACTTC. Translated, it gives CAWKVAKETQYF.

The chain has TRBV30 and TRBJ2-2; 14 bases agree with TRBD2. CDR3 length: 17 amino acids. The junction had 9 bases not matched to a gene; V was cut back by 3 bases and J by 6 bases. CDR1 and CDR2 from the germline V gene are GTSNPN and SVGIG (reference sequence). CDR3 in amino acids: CAWRHRLAGGRAGELFF. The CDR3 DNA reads TGTGCCTGGAGACACAGACTAGCGGGGGGGCGGGCCGGGGAGCTGTTTTTT.

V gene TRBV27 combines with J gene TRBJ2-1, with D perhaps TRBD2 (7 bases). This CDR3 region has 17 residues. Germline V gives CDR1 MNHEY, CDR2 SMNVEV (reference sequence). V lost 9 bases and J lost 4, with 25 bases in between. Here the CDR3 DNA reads TGTGCCAGTAGCTTATCTGGGGGGGCTAGGGTTTACAATGAGCAGTTCTTC. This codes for CASSLSGGARVYNEQFF.

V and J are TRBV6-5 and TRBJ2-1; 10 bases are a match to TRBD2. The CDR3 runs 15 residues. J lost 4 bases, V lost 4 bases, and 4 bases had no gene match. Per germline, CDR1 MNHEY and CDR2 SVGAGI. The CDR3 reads CASSFRTSGYNEQFF. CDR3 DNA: TGTGCCAGCAGTTTCCGGACTAGCGGATACAATGAGCAGTTCTTC.

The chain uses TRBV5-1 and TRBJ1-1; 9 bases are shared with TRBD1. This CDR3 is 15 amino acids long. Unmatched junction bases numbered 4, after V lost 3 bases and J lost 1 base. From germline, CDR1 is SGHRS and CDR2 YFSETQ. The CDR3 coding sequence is TGCGCCAGCAGCTCGTCGGGACAGGGGAACACTGAAGCTTTCTTT. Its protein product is CASSSSGQGNTEAFF.

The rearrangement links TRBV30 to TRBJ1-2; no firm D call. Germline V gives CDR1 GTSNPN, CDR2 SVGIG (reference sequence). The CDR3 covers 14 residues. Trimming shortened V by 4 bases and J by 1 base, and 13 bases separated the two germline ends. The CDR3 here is CAWTVPGLNYGYTF. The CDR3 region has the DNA TGTGCCTGGACAGTACCCGGACTTAACTATGGCTACACCTTC.

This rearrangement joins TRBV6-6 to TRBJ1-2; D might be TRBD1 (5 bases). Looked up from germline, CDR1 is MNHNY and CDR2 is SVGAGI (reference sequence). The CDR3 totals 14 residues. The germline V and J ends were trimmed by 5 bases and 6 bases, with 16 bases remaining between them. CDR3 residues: CASSGANPKHGYTF. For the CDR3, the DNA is TGTGCCAGCAGTGGGGCAAACCCCAAACATGGCTACACCTTC.

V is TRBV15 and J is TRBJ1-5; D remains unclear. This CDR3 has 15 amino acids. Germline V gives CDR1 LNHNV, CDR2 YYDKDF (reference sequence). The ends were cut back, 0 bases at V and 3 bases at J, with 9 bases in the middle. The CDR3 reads CATSRDPPTNQPQHF. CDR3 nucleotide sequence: TGTGCCACCAGCAGAGATCCTCCTACCAATCAGCCCCAGCATTTT.

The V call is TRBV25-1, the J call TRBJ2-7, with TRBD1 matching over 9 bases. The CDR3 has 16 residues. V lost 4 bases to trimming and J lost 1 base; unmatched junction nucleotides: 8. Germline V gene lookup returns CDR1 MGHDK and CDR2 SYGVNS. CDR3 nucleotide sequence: TGTGCCAGCAGTGCCAACAGGGGGCCCTTTTCCTACGAGCAGTACTTC. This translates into CASSANRGPFSYEQYF.

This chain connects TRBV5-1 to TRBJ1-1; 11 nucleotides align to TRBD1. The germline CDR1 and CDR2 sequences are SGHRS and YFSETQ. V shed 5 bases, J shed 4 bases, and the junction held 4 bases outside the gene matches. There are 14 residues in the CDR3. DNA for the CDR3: TGCGCCAGCAGAACCGGGACAGGGGGCACTGAAGCTTTCTTT. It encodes CASRTGTGGTEAFF. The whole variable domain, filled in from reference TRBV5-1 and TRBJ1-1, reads KAGVTQTPRYLIKTRGQQVTLSCSPISGHRSVSWYQQTPGQGLQFLFEYFSETQRNKGNFPGRFSGRQFSNSRSEMNVSTLELGDSALYLCASRTGTGGTEAFFGQGTRLTVV.